This TCR beta chain was identified during a study of response to subunit inactivated influenza vaccine. Study findings and constraints: The study's authors posited that every seasonal influenza vaccination enlists few new T cells.

Remarks on this clonotype: The antigen remains undetermined.

Between the trimmed V and J ends, which lost 2 bases and 0 bases, there was a span of 20 bases. The germline gives CDR1 SNHLY, CDR2 FYNNEI. This CDR3 has 19 amino acids. TCRdb re-called the RT-PCR reads with MiXCR, one entry per CDR3 protein. The sample carries over 150,000 distinct CDR3 sequences, roughly a tenth recorded once. The J gene is TRBJ2-4, the V gene TRBV2, with D possibly being TRBD1 (5 bases). The receptor was derived from a man between 45 and 75 years old who received an inactivated influenza vaccine. This material consisted of CD8+ T cells sorted from PBMCs, taken around 25 months after vaccination. The CDR3 reads CASSENWPQGGVAKNIQYF. For the CDR3, the DNA is TGTGCCAGCAGTGAAAATTGGCCCCAGGGTGGCGTAGCCAAAAACATTCAGTACTTC.